This T cell receptor beta chain is from a study of blood T cell repertoires in COVID-19. Across the whole study: Researchers got acute and convalescent COVID-19 samples from the United States, Italy and Spain. T cells, B-cell-depleted T cells, or PBMCs provided the cDNA or gDNA that served as material.

Germline assignment: CDR1 SEHNR and CDR2 FQNEAQ (reference sequence). After removal of 4 bases from V and 3 bases from J, the junction contained 8 bases not matched to a gene. The CDR3 runs 16 residues. As handled by the study authors: Amplification from reference gene primers served as the basis for estimated nucleated cell counts. The repertoire was sequenced with immunoSEQ multiplex PCR; TCRdb's copy has only in-frame clones and lacks some. V, J and clone size were drawn from that table, and D and trimming were deduced from the DNA. The sample has about 90,000 clones; approximately 90% are singletons.

Sequencing used peripheral blood. The chain uses TRBV7-9 and TRBJ2-2; 7 bases are shared with TRBD1. The sequence was obtained from a human donor with active COVID-19. The donor label of this sample is uncertain. The CDR3, as DNA: TGTGCCAGCAGCTCACAGGGGTTGGGGTACACCGGGGAGCTGTTTTTT. This codes for CASSSQGLGYTGELFF.